These 25 T cell receptor beta chains were sequenced from one sample in a study of CD8+ T cells in alopecia areata. cDNA prepared by RNA extraction and subsequent reverse transcription served as the template for sequencing. Generated by immunoSEQ multiplex PCR, the TCRdb table keeps only in-frame clones and is missing some. The sample holds 170,000 or so clones, over 50% seen once. The sample in question was CD4+ T cells sorted from blood, obtained at week 0. The source is a human donor with alopecia areata.

The rearrangement joins TRBV25-1 to TRBJ2-1; D is possibly TRBD1 or TRBD2 (5 bases each). The V gene's germline CDR1 is MGHDK and CDR2 SYGVNS. Trimming removed 1 base from V and 11 bases from J, with 18 bases in between. The length of the CDR3 is 15 residues. The CDR3 protein is CASSEFVRGPIKQFF. The DNA of the CDR3 is TGTGCCAGCAGTGAATTCGTTAGGGGACCCATAAAGCAGTTCTTC.

V gene TRBV29-1 combines with J gene TRBJ1-6, with 10 positions matching TRBD1. Trimming at V came to 6 bases and at J to 7 bases, leaving 3 bases not matched to a gene. The CDR3 covers 13 residues. In germline, CDR1 is SQVTM, CDR2 ANQGSEA. The CDR3 DNA follows: TGCAGCGTAAGACAGGGGGCAAATTCACCCCTCCACTTT. Translation gives CSVRQGANSPLHF.

This clone was detected a few times. This chain links TRBV4-1 with TRBJ1-4; D is possibly TRBD1 (5 bases). The CDR3 is made up of 16 amino acids. V was clipped by 4 bases and J by 0 bases, with 12 bases between them. Looked up from germline, CDR1 is MGHRA and CDR2 is YSYEKL. CDR3: CASSRHTGATNEKLFF. Written as DNA, the CDR3 is TGCGCCAGCAGCCGTCACACAGGTGCAACTAATGAAAAACTGTTTTTT.

This sequence joins TRBV29-1 and TRBJ1-4; no clear D gene. The CDR3 runs to 10 residues. CDR1 SQVTM and CDR2 ANQGSEA come from the germline V gene. Trimming removed 5 bases at V and 5 bases at J, with 3 bases between. The CDR3: CSVFNEKLFF. The CDR3 nucleotides read TGCAGCGTTTTCAATGAAAAACTGTTTTTT.

DNA of the CDR3: TGTGCCAGCAGCTTGGATAGGAATGAGCAGTTCTTC. Amino acid sequence: CASSLDRNEQFF. The chain uses TRBV5-4 and TRBJ2-1, with D unresolved. Germline CDR1 is SGHNT and CDR2 is YYREEE (reference sequence). The CDR3 runs to 12 residues. V was shortened by 0 bases and J by 7 bases, with 5 bases between the two germline ends.

The chain joins TRBV4-2 to TRBJ2-7; 7 bases are shared with TRBD2. Per the germline V gene, CDR1 is LGHNA and CDR2 is YNFKEQ. J was trimmed by 3 bases and V by 0 bases; bases with no gene match: 14. This CDR3 is 18 amino acids long. The CDR3 protein is CASSQEPLPAGKHYEQYF. CDR3 DNA sequence: TGTGCCAGCAGCCAAGAACCACTCCCAGCGGGAAAACACTACGAGCAGTACTTC.

The V and J genes are TRBV6-5 and TRBJ1-5; a weak D match, TRBD1 (5 bases). This CDR3 contains 13 residues. Trimming pared 6 bases from V and 6 bases from J, leaving 12 bases between. The germline V gene encodes CDR1 MNHEY and CDR2 SVGAGI. The CDR3 DNA is TGTGCCAGCAGCCGCCCAGGGACTCAGCCCCAGCATTTT. Protein: CASSRPGTQPQHF.

The chain combines TRBV7-2 with TRBJ2-7, with 11 nucleotides matching TRBD2. This CDR3 comprises 14 residues. Germline V gene lookup returns CDR1 SGHTA and CDR2 FQGNSA. J lost 5 bases, V lost 5 bases, and 5 bases had no gene match. This chain's CDR3 is CASSLTSGGNEQYF. The DNA for the CDR3 is TGTGCCAGCAGCCTCACTAGCGGGGGTAACGAGCAGTACTTC.

The genes are TRBV30 and TRBJ1-1, with unresolved D. CDR1 is GTSNPN, CDR2 SVGIG, per germline (reference sequence). The CDR3 runs 13 residues. Trimming took 0 bases from V and 5 from J, leaving 10 bases between them. CDR3 DNA sequence: TGTGCCTGGAGTGTACGGGAACGGACTGAAGCTTTCTTT. Protein sequence: CAWSVRERTEAFF.

The V gene is TRBV30, the J gene TRBJ2-5, with a tentative D call TRBD1 (6 bases). CDR3 size: 14 residues. CDR1 and CDR2 from the germline V gene are GTSNPN and SVGIG (reference sequence). Trimming cost V 2 bases and J 5 bases, with 15 bases left between them. The CDR3 sequence is CAWSSGQRGETQYF. CDR3 coding DNA: TGTGCCTGGAGTAGTGGACAGCGAGGGGAGACCCAGTACTTC.

The V and J genes are TRBV25-1 and TRBJ1-4; D not certain. V shed 3 bases and J shed 8 bases, with 13 bases lying between them. The CDR3 runs to 14 residues. Germline V gene sequence: CDR1 MGHDK, CDR2 SYGVNS. The CDR3 spells CASSDRYLGEKLFF. The CDR3 DNA is TGTGCCAGCAGTGACCGGTACCTTGGGGAAAAACTGTTTTTT.

The chain joins TRBV4-1 to TRBJ1-5; D not resolved. The CDR3 loop spans 14 amino acids. Per germline, CDR1 MGHRA and CDR2 YSYEKL. V gave up 0 bases and J gave up 3 bases, with 6 bases separating them. In nucleotides, the CDR3 is TGCGCCAGCAGCCAAGAACGGATCAATCAGCCCCAGCATTTT. Its protein is CASSQERINQPQHF.

V gene TRBV25-1 combines with J gene TRBJ2-7, with TRBD1 as a possible D gene (5 bases). CDR1 is MGHDK, CDR2 SYGVNS, per germline. This CDR3 spans 13 amino acids. Trimming stripped 2 bases from V and 12 bases from J, with 17 bases between. For the CDR3, the DNA is TGTGCCAGCAGTGAAGCGTCGAGCCAGGGCTTGTACTTC. It specifies CASSEASSQGLYF.

The J gene is TRBJ2-7, the V gene TRBV9, with D possibly being TRBD1 (6 bases). The CDR3 contains 15 residues. Germline CDR1 is SGDLS and CDR2 is YYNGEE. Trimming took off 0 bases at V and 2 bases at J, with 12 bases between the two ends. The CDR3 reads CASSVDPGQTYEQYF. CDR3 nucleotides: TGTGCCAGCAGCGTAGACCCCGGACAGACCTACGAGCAGTACTTC.

This sequence joins TRBV6-4 and TRBJ2-3, with 13 nucleotides matching TRBD2. CDR3 length equals 15 residues. After removal of 6 bases from V and 4 bases from J, the junction contained 4 bases not matched to a gene. Germline CDR1 and CDR2: MRHNA and SNTAGT. Written as DNA, the CDR3 is TGTGCCAGCAGCTCGGGACTAGCGGGACCAGATACGCAGTATTTT. It encodes CASSSGLAGPDTQYF.

This clone was picked up one time. The rearrangement joins TRBV2 to TRBJ2-1; TRBD1 or TRBD2 may be the D gene (5 bases each). Germline assignment: CDR1 SNHLY and CDR2 FYNNEI. Between the trimmed V and J ends, which lost 5 bases and 6 bases, there was a span of 20 bases. The CDR3 is made up of 16 amino acids. CDR3 DNA sequence: TGTGCCAGCAGTTCTCTAGTGGGACCTCGGAGCAATGAGCAGTTCTTC. Translated: CASSSLVGPRSNEQFF.

There are a few counts of this clone. The V call is TRBV12-5, the J call TRBJ2-7; D is possibly TRBD1 (6 bases). CDR1 LGHNT and CDR2 FRNRAP come from the germline V gene. This CDR3 contains 12 residues. V lost 8 bases, J lost 2 bases, and 10 bases lay in between. CDR3 sequence (DNA): TGTGCTAGTCTAGGGGGTCCCTACGAGCAGTACTTC. Its translation: CASLGGPYEQYF.

V is TRBV7-9 and J is TRBJ2-5, with TRBD2 matching over 7 bases. V dropped 3 bases and J dropped 3; count of bases not matched to a gene: 7. The CDR3 totals 15 residues. Germline V lookup: CDR1 SEHNR, CDR2 FQNEAQ (reference sequence). In DNA, the CDR3 is TGTGCCAGCAGCTTCCGGGAGGCGGGGAAAGAGACCCAGTACTTC. It specifies CASSFREAGKETQYF.

This clone occurred once. The chain joins TRBV15 to TRBJ1-4; the D is unclear. CDR1 and CDR2 from the germline V gene are LNHNV and YYDKDF (reference sequence). This CDR3 is built from 15 residues. With 3 bases removed from V and 5 bases from J, the gap between germline ends came to 13 bases. CDR3 loop: CATSRAPAENEKLFF. The CDR3 nucleotides read TGTGCCACCAGCAGGGCCCCGGCCGAAAATGAAAAACTGTTTTTT.

This clone was counted a few times. The chain carries TRBV29-1 and TRBJ2-5, with D uncertain. Trimming removed 4 bases from V and 4 bases from J, with 10 bases in between. This CDR3 is 12 amino acids long. Germline V gene lookup returns CDR1 SQVTM and CDR2 ANQGSEA. CDR3 region: CSVVQEGETQYF. The CDR3 DNA reads TGCAGCGTTGTTCAGGAAGGAGAGACCCAGTACTTC.

The chain couples TRBV5-6 to TRBJ2-1; D gene unclear. The CDR3 consists of 14 residues. The V end was cut by 0 bases, the J end by 8 bases, with 12 bases between. Germline CDR1 is SGHDT and CDR2 is YYEEEE. The DNA of the CDR3 is TGTGCCAGCAGCTTGGGGGATCCAGGCGATGAGCAGTTCTTC. Its protein product is CASSLGDPGDEQFF.

This rearrangement joins TRBV7-9 to TRBJ1-1; weak D call: TRBD1 (5 bases). Germline V gives CDR1 SEHNR, CDR2 FQNEAQ (reference sequence). The length of the CDR3 is 15 residues. V dropped 5 bases and J dropped 5 bases, with 18 bases sitting between them. As DNA, the CDR3 is TGTGCCAGCAGCAACCGGGGCCTTGGGGGAACTGAAGCTTTCTTT. Amino acids: CASSNRGLGGTEAFF.

The CDR3 spells CADPHRVMGYGYTF. The DNA for the CDR3 is TGTGCCGACCCTCACAGGGTTATGGGCTATGGCTACACCTTC. The chain combines TRBV30 with TRBJ1-2; D possibly corresponds to TRBD1 (6 bases). From germline, CDR1 is GTSNPN and CDR2 SVGIG (reference sequence). This CDR3 spans 14 amino acids. Trimming took 8 bases from V and 4 from J, leaving 20 bases between them.

The chain recombines TRBV4-1 with TRBJ1-2; 9 bases map to TRBD1. With V trimmed by 5 bases and J by 5 bases, 9 bases remained unmatched. Germline V gene lookup returns CDR1 MGHRA and CDR2 YSYEKL. This CDR3 is 15 amino acids long. CDR3 amino acids: CASSENTGGGYGYTF. The CDR3 nucleotides read TGCGCCAGCAGCGAGAATACAGGGGGCGGGTATGGCTACACCTTC.

About this clone itself: This sample includes further DNA sequences coding for the same CDR3. The rearrangement uses TRBV5-1 and TRBJ1-2; 8 bases map to TRBD1. With 3 bases clipped from V and 7 bases from J, the junction kept 11 bases outside the gene matches. There are 15 residues in the CDR3. Germline V gives CDR1 SGHRS, CDR2 YFSETQ. The CDR3 is CASSYTEGQGGGYTF. Here the CDR3 DNA reads TGCGCCAGCAGCTATACTGAAGGACAGGGCGGTGGCTACACCTTC.